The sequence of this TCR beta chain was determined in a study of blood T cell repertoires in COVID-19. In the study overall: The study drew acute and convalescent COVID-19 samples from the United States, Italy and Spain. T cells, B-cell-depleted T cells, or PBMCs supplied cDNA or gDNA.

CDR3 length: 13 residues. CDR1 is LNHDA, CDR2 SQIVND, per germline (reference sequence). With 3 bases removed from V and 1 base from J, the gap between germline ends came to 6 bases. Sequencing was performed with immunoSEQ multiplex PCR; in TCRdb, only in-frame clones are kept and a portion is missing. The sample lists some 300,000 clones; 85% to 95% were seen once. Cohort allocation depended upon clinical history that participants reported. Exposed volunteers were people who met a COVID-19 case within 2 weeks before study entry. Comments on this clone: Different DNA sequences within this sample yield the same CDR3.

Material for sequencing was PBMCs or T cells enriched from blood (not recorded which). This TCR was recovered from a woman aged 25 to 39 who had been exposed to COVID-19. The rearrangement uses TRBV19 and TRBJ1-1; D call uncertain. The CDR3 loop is CASSIARNTEAFF. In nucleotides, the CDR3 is TGTGCCAGTAGTATTGCTAGGAACACTGAAGCTTTCTTT.